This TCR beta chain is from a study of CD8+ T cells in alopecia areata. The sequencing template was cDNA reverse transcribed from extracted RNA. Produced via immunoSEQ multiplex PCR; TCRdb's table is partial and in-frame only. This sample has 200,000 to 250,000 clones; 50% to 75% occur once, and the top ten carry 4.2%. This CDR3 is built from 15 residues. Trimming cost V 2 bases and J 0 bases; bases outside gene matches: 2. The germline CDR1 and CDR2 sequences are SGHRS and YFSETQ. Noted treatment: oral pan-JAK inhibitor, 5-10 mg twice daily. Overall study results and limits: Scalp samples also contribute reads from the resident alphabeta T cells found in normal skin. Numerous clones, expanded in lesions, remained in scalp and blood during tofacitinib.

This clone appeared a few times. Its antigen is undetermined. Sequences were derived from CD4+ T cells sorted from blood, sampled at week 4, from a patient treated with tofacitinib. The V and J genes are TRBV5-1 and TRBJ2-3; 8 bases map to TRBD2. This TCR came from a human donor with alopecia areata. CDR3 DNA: TGCGCCAGCAGCTTAGCGGGGGCTAGCACAGATACGCAGTATTTT. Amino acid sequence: CASSLAGASTDTQYF.